Listed here is a single TCR beta chain. Germline-derived CDR1 and CDR2 are WSHSY and SAAADI. The V gene lost 0 bases and the J gene lost 4 bases, with 4 bases spanning the gap. The CDR3 runs to 12 residues. The data are from a study of blood T cell repertoires in COVID-19. Some clones are missing from TCRdb's copy, which holds only in-frame ones; the method was immunoSEQ multiplex PCR. The sample shows around 77,000 clones, about 80% of them seen only once. This rearrangement joins TRBV10-2 to TRBJ2-7, with no clear D. Sequencing was done on a sample of peripheral blood. This receptor was obtained from a man aged 25-45 years with COVID-19, enrolled during active disease. The CDR3 protein is CASSESRYEQYF. DNA for the CDR3: TGCGCCAGCAGTGAGTCGAGATACGAGCAGTACTTC.